This T cell receptor beta chain derives from a study of blood T cell repertoires in COVID-19. Study context: Collection of acute and convalescent COVID-19 samples took place in the United States, Italy and Spain.

Seattle enrolled patients during active infection and tracked them longitudinally. Profiled with immunoSEQ multiplex PCR; TCRdb holds only in-frame clones, not every one. In the table there are some 17,000 clones, 77% of which are singletons. Concerning this clone: A junction end diverges from the germline sequence, so it may reflect a read error.

The specimen sequenced was peripheral blood. This sequence was found in a man in his 70s with COVID-19, enrolled during active disease.

The CDR3 protein is CASGFGRGSYQPQHF. DNA of the CDR3: TGTGCCAGCGGTTTCGGTCGGGGGTCGTATCAGCCCCAGCATTTT. The chain carries TRBV28 and TRBJ1-5; D may be TRBD1 (5 bases). This CDR3 comprises 15 residues. Germline V lookup: CDR1 MDHEN, CDR2 SYDVKM.